The entry below describes one TCR delta chain. Its antigen is not identified. Thymocytes were sorted as CD3+ TCRVdelta1+ TCRVdelta2- after alphabeta T cell depletion. These data belong to a study of Vδ1+ human thymocytes. Study-wide points: Unlike peripheral blood Vdelta1+ controls, thymic delta-chain sequences included about 20% Vdelta2 and few Vdelta3. TRD repertoires were essentially private, unlike widely shared TRG clonotypes. Highly polyclonal TRG and TRD repertoires with Gaussian CDR3 length distributions appeared in thymus.

Sequences come from RNA converted to cDNA by reverse transcription. Pooled V-gene forward primers with one constant-region reverse primer generated the CDR3 amplicons by multiplex PCR. TCRdb reanalysed the multiplex PCR reads with CATT. Here the sample spans under 80,000 delta-chain clones, 30% to 45% being singletons. This CDR3 spans 23 amino acids. The V gene's germline CDR1 is TSWWSYY and CDR2 QGS. The V segment lost 3 bases and the J segment 2 bases; nucleotides outside the gene matches: 24. The V call is TRDV1, the J call TRDJ1; 13 nucleotides agree with TRDD3. The TCR comes from a boy younger than two who had congenital heart surgery. The source material was Vdelta1+ gamma-delta thymocytes from the thymus. Subset meaning: FACS-sorted CD3+ TCRalphabeta- TCRVdelta1+ TCRVdelta2- thymocytes. CDR3 coding DNA: TGTGCTCTTGGGGATCCCCGGGGGAGCCCCAGTACTGGGGGATACGCCTGGACCGATAAACTCATCTTT. Protein: CALGDPRGSPSTGGYAWTDKLIF.